Listed below are T cell receptor beta chains from one sample, sequenced in a study of regulatory T cells in long-lasting Graves disease. MiXCR, applied by TCRdb to the multiplex PCR reads, yields one record per CDR3 protein. The table records just over 600,000 distinct CDR3 sequences, 15% to 20% of them present only once. The same data also contributed to another study, on T cells in Graves' hyperthyroidism and ophthalmopathy.

The sequencing used peripheral blood mononuclear cells (PBMCs), collected at new diagnosis, from a patient treated with antithyroid drugs. Receptors were obtained from a young woman with Graves disease. Both conserved end residues are part of each CDR3.

v_call: TRBV28; cdr3_aa: CASTPGGLAGDHEQFF
v_call: TRBV6-1; cdr3_aa: CASHSATGIGNTIYF
v_call: TRBV7-2; cdr3_aa: CASSRDSWGTEAFF
v_call: TRBV20-1; cdr3_aa: CSAIGGTANSPLHF
v_call: TRBV19; cdr3_aa: CASSTSKTSGRAGELFF
v_call: TRBV20-1; cdr3_aa: CSAKLAGRSSEQYF
v_call: TRBV19; cdr3_aa: CASSRGGSGNTIYF
v_call: TRBV28; cdr3_aa: CASSWEGSYNEQFF
v_call: TRBV30; cdr3_aa: CAWKAGGRNEQFF
v_call: TRBV2; cdr3_aa: CASTLDRGPFNEQFF
v_call: TRBV30; cdr3_aa: CAWSGRSYGYTF
v_call: TRBV7-8; cdr3_aa: CASSNRDRGNSPLHF
v_call: TRBV6-5; cdr3_aa: CASSYRRWSEQFF
v_call: TRBV24-1; cdr3_aa: CATSDRTASYGYTF
v_call: TRBV24-1; cdr3_aa: CATSESGTLSTDTQYF
v_call: TRBV28; cdr3_aa: CASFVGGPHQPQHF
v_call: TRBV4-1; cdr3_aa: CASRPTLQETGELFF
v_call: TRBV6-2/TRBV6-3; cdr3_aa: CASSYPGLAGVTDTQYF
v_call: TRBV12-3/TRBV12-4; cdr3_aa: CASSHRTGGYTGELFF
v_call: TRBV7-6; cdr3_aa: CASSLESWGLGTDTQYF
v_call: TRBV29-1; cdr3_aa: CSVSGLAGGNEQFF
v_call: TRBV10-3; cdr3_aa: CAISERDRGHYEQYF
v_call: TRBV6-2/TRBV6-3; cdr3_aa: CASRTGLAADTQYF
v_call: TRBV10-3; cdr3_aa: CAISDNLDLHRYGYTF
v_call: TRBV18; cdr3_aa: CASSPPKGQLNEKLFF
v_call: TRBV12-3/TRBV12-4; cdr3_aa: CASSSDRGVAGELFF
v_call: TRBV10-3; cdr3_aa: CAISEDGVQPQHF
v_call: TRBV7-2; cdr3_aa: CASSVRLAGFQEQYF
v_call: TRBV29-1; cdr3_aa: CSVLGQANPLSGNTIYF
v_call: TRBV10-3; cdr3_aa: CAISEGREGTQYF
v_call: TRBV12-3/TRBV12-4; cdr3_aa: CASSYGGQGTYEQYF
v_call: TRBV12-3/TRBV12-4; cdr3_aa: CASSFQQGGGTYEQYF
v_call: TRBV20-1; cdr3_aa: CSAGGGTQYF
v_call: TRBV5-1; cdr3_aa: CASSATGTSSGGANVLTF
v_call: TRBV18; cdr3_aa: CASSFLPGLADQETQYF
v_call: TRBV5-1; cdr3_aa: CASSKWTSGISYEQYF
v_call: TRBV12-3/TRBV12-4; cdr3_aa: CASTLDRTYEQYF
v_call: TRBV29-1; cdr3_aa: CSVGAGGSQYF
v_call: TRBV5-5; cdr3_aa: CASSQQGAEQYF
v_call: TRBV6-2/TRBV6-3; cdr3_aa: CASRDGVTRAFF
v_call: TRBV6-2/TRBV6-3; cdr3_aa: CASSLRGVNTEAFF
v_call: TRBV6-1; cdr3_aa: CATLRAGLYEQYF
v_call: TRBV12-3/TRBV12-4; cdr3_aa: CASTMTSGDEQFF
v_call: TRBV7-8; cdr3_aa: CASSPSSGNYEQFF
v_call: TRBV12-3/TRBV12-4; cdr3_aa: CASWLGGTVSYNEQFF